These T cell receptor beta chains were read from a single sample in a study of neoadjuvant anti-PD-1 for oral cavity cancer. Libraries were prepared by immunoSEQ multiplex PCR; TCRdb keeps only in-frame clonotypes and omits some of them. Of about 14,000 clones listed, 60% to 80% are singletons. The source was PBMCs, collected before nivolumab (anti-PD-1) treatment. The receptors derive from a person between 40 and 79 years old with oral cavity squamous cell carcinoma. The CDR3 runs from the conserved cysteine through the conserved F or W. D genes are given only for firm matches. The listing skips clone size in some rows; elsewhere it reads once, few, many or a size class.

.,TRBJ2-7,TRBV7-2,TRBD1,TGTGCCAGCAGCTTATTGGCAGGGGGTGTGGTTGGGGTCTTC,CASSLLAGGVVGVF
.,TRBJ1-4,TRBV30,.,TGTGCCTGGAGCTTAACGGGACTAACTAATGAAAAACTGTTTTTT,CAWSLTGLTNEKLFF
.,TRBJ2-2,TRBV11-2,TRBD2,TGTGCCAGCAGACAATTAGGCGGACTAGCGGGGAACACCGGGGAGCTGTTTTTT,CASRQLGGLAGNTGELFF
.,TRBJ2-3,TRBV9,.,TGTGCCAGCAGCCCACAGAGGGGGAGGAACACAGATACGCAGTATTTT,CASSPQRGRNTDTQYF
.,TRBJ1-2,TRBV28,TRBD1,TGTGCCAGCAGTTCCGGGACAGGGGGCGCAACGGGCTATGGCTACACCTTC,CASSSGTGGATGYGYTF
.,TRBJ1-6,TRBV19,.,TGTGCCAGTACGGAGACATCCTATAATTCACCCCTCCACTTT,CASTETSYNSPLHF
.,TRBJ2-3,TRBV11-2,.,TGTGCCAGCAGCTTGCTTTCGAGGGAGTATTTT,CASSLLSREYF
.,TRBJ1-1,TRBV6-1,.,TGTGCCAGCACCAAGAACACTGAAGCTTTCTTT,CASTKNTEAFF
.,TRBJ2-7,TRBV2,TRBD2,TGTGCCAGAAGTGGGACTAGCGGGAGCCCCTACTCCTACGAGCAGTACTTC,CARSGTSGSPYSYEQYF
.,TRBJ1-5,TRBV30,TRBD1,TGTGCCTGCGGGACAGCCTTTAGCAATCAGCCCCAGCATTTT,CACGTAFSNQPQHF
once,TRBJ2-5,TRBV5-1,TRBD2,TGCGCCAGCAGCCTACGGACTAGCGGGGGGCAAGAGACCCAGTACTTC,CASSLRTSGGQETQYF
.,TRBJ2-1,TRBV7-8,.,TGTGCCAGCAGCTTTGGTACCCCCCGCTGGGGCCGCAATGAGCAGTTCTTC,CASSFGTPRWGRNEQFF
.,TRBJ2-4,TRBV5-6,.,TGTGCCAGCAGCTACAGGGTAGCCAAAAACATTCAGTACTTC,CASSYRVAKNIQYF
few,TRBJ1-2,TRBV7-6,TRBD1,TGTGCCAGCAGCTTAGCGGTGGACAGGGAGAATGGCTACACCTTC,CASSLAVDRENGYTF
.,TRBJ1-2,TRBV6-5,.,TGTGCCAGCAGTTACGGAGCGGGGATCTATGGCTACACCTTC,CASSYGAGIYGYTF
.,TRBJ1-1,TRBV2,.,TGTGCCTGTTCCTTCCGCACTGAAGCTTTCTTT,CACSFRTEAFF
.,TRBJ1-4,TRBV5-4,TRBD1,TGTGCCAGCAGCTTGGCAGGGGGTGGGGAACTGTTTTTT,CASSLAGGGELFF
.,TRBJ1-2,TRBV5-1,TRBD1,TGCGCCAGCAGCATACATTTGGGACAGACCTATGGCTACACCTTC,CASSIHLGQTYGYTF
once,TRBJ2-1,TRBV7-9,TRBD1,TGTGCCAGCAGCAAGCCGACAGGGCGGGAGCAGTTCTTC,CASSKPTGREQFF
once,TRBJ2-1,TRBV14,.,TGTGCCAGCAGCCAATCTATAGGACAGGGCGGCGCGGGAGTCTTTTATGAGCAGTTCTTC,CASSQSIGQGGAGVFYEQFF
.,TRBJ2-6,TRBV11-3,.,TGTGCCAGCAGCCCAGGGATATTCTCTGGGGCCAACGTCCTGACTTTC,CASSPGIFSGANVLTF
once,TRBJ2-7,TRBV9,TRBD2,TGTGCCAGCAGCGCAGGGACTAGCGGGGACTACGAGCAGTACTTC,CASSAGTSGDYEQYF
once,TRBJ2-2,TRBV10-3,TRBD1,TGTGCCATCGGGGGACAGGGTAGCGACACCGGGGAGCTGTTTTTT,CAIGGQGSDTGELFF
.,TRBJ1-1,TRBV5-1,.,TGCGCCAGCAGCTCAGAGTCGAACACTGAAGCTTTCTTT,CASSSESNTEAFF
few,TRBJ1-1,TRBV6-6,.,TGTGCCAGTGGAGGGGGGCAGGGCACTGAAGCTTTCTTT,CASGGGQGTEAFF
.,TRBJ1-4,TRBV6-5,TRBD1,TGTGCCAGCAGTGGCTCACAGGGGGTCAGAGAAAAACTGTTTTTT,CASSGSQGVREKLFF
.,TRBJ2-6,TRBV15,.,TGTGCCACCAGCAGAGAGAGGGTCGGAAACTCTGGGGCCAACGTCCTGACTTTC,CATSRERVGNSGANVLTF
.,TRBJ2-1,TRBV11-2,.,TGTGCCAGCAGCCCAAGACTAGGCGAGTGGAATGAGCAGTTCTTC,CASSPRLGEWNEQFF
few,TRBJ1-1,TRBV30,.,TGTGCCTGGAACCGGAGAATGAACACTGAAGCTTTCTTT,CAWNRRMNTEAFF
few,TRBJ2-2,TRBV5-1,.,TGCGCCAGCAGCTTGGACCGGCACACCGGGGAGCTGTTTTTT,CASSLDRHTGELFF
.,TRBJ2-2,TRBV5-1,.,TGCGCCAGCAGGCTTGGCTACACCGGGGAGCTGTTTTTT,CASRLGYTGELFF
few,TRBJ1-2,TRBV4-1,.,TGCGCCAGCAGCCAAGGGGCTCTTTCCTATGGCTACACCTTC,CASSQGALSYGYTF
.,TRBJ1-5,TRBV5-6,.,TGTGCCAGCAGCCAGGACAGTACTAGCAATCAGCCCCAGCATTTT,CASSQDSTSNQPQHF
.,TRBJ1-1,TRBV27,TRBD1,TGTGCCAGCAGTTTAGCCACGACAGGGGACACTGAAGCTTTCTTT,CASSLATTGDTEAFF
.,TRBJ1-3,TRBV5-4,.,TGTGCCAGCACCACGATTGGTGGCCGCTCTGGAAACACCATATATTTT,CASTTIGGRSGNTIYF
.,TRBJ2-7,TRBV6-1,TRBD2,TGTGCCAGCAGTGACACGGGAGGGCCCTACGAGCAGTACTTC,CASSDTGGPYEQYF
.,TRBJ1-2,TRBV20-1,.,TGCAGTGCTAGATCGGGGAATGGCTACACCTTC,CSARSGNGYTF
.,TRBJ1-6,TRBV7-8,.,TGTGCCAGCAGCTTAGCTAGCCCTGGCAGGTCACCCCTCCACTTT,CASSLASPGRSPLHF
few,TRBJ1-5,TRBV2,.,TGTGCCAGCAGTGAAGCGAGGGGCCAGCCCCAGCATTTT,CASSEARGQPQHF
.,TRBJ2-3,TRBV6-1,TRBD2,TGTGCCAGCGTCGGACTAGCGGGGAAGTCAGATACGCAGTATTTT,CASVGLAGKSDTQYF
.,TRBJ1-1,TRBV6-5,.,TGTGCCAGCAGGGACAGACTGAACACTGAAGCTTTCTTT,CASRDRLNTEAFF
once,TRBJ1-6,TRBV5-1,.,TGCGCCAGCAGCTTGGACCAGTTTCAGGGAGGGTCACCCCTCCACTTT,CASSLDQFQGGSPLHF
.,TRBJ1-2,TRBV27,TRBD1,TGTGCCAGCAGACGACAGGGGGCCTATGGCTACACCTTC,CASRRQGAYGYTF
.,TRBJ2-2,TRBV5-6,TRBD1,TGTGCCAGCAGCGGGACAGGGGCCGGGGAGCTGTTTTTT,CASSGTGAGELFF
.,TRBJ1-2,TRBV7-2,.,TGTGCCAGCAGCCGCACCTATGGCTACACCTTC,CASSRTYGYTF
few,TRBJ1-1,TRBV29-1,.,TGCAGCGTTGGTAGTGGTGGCCCTGAAGCTTTCTTT,CSVGSGGPEAFF